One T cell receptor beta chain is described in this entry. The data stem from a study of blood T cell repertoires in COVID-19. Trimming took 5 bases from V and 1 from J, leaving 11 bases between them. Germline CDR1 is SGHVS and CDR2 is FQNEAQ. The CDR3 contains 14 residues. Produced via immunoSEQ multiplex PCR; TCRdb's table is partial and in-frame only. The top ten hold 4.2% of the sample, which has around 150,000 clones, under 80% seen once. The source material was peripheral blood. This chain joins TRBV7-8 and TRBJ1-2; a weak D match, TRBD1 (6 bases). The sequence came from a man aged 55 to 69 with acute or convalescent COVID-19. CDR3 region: CASSTGQSNYGYTF. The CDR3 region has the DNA TGTGCCAGCAGCACAGGACAGAGTAACTATGGCTACACCTTC.